A selection of T cell receptor beta chains follows, all from one sample in a study of T cells in localized non-small cell lung cancer. Here immunoSEQ multiplex PCR was the method, and the copy in TCRdb shows in-frame clones only, minus some. The data show tens of thousands of clones, about 92% seen once. The material was peripheral blood, obtained before any cancer treatment. Receptors were obtained from a woman aged 35 to 70 with stage I lung adenocarcinoma. Both conserved end residues are part of each CDR3. Fields, in order: V gene, J gene, CDR3 length, clone size, D gene, CDR3 DNA, CDR3 protein. A D gene is named only where the DNA matches it firmly. Part of the rows lack a size; the others show once, few, many or a class for expanded clones.

v_call: TRBV7-3
j_call: TRBJ1-1
cdr3_length: 16
clone_size: -
d_call: TRBD1
cdr3_nt: TGTGCCAGCAGTTTTGCCCGACAGGGAATGAACACTGAAGCTTTCTTT
cdr3_aa: CASSFARQGMNTEAFF

v_call: TRBV7-2
j_call: TRBJ2-3
cdr3_length: 14
clone_size: -
d_call: -
cdr3_nt: TGTGCCAGCAAGGAGGTGCCAAGTACAGATACGCAGTATTTT
cdr3_aa: CASKEVPSTDTQYF

v_call: TRBV2
j_call: TRBJ2-1
cdr3_length: 11
clone_size: once
d_call: -
cdr3_nt: TGTGCCAGCAGTGAGGCCACTGAGCAGTTCTTC
cdr3_aa: CASSEATEQFF

v_call: TRBV28
j_call: TRBJ1-2
cdr3_length: 12
clone_size: -
d_call: -
cdr3_nt: TGTGCCAGCAGTCGCACAGGGATGGGCTACACCTTC
cdr3_aa: CASSRTGMGYTF

v_call: TRBV7-9
j_call: TRBJ1-1
cdr3_length: 14
clone_size: once
d_call: -
cdr3_nt: TGTGCCAGCAGCGCGGAAAGGGCGAACACTGAAGCTTTCTTT
cdr3_aa: CASSAERANTEAFF

v_call: TRBV11-2
j_call: TRBJ1-1
cdr3_length: 14
clone_size: once
d_call: -
cdr3_nt: TGTGCCAGCAGCTTTTCAACAGGGAGCACTGAAGCTTTCTTT
cdr3_aa: CASSFSTGSTEAFF

v_call: TRBV7-2
j_call: TRBJ1-3
cdr3_length: 15
clone_size: -
d_call: -
cdr3_nt: TGTGCCAGCAGCTCCCACTGGGGGCCCGGAAACACCATATATTTT
cdr3_aa: CASSSHWGPGNTIYF

v_call: TRBV12-5
j_call: TRBJ2-5
cdr3_length: 15
clone_size: -
d_call: -
cdr3_nt: TGTGCTAGTGGTTTGGGGACAGCGGTAGGAGAGACCCAGTACTTC
cdr3_aa: CASGLGTAVGETQYF

v_call: TRBV28
j_call: TRBJ1-1
cdr3_length: 14
clone_size: once
d_call: TRBD1
cdr3_nt: TGTGCCAGCACCTCGGGACAGGTGAACACTGAAGCTTTCTTT
cdr3_aa: CASTSGQVNTEAFF

v_call: TRBV7-2
j_call: TRBJ1-2
cdr3_length: 13
clone_size: -
d_call: TRBD1
cdr3_nt: TGTGCCAGCAGCTCATACAGGGGGCTTGGCTACACCTTC
cdr3_aa: CASSSYRGLGYTF

v_call: TRBV28
j_call: TRBJ2-7
cdr3_length: 13
clone_size: -
d_call: -
cdr3_nt: TGTGCCAGCTTCACCTCGGACTTCTACGAGCAGTACTTC
cdr3_aa: CASFTSDFYEQYF

v_call: TRBV15
j_call: TRBJ1-4
cdr3_length: 13
clone_size: -
d_call: -
cdr3_nt: TGTGCCACCCGGCGGGGGATGAATGAAAAACTGTTTTTT
cdr3_aa: CATRRGMNEKLFF

v_call: TRBV28
j_call: TRBJ2-7
cdr3_length: 18
clone_size: -
d_call: -
cdr3_nt: TGTGCCAGCAGCCACGCCGGGACATTTACCTTCCAATACTACGAGCAGTACTTC
cdr3_aa: CASSHAGTFTFQYYEQYF

v_call: TRBV7-9
j_call: TRBJ1-2
cdr3_length: 15
clone_size: -
d_call: TRBD1
cdr3_nt: TGTGCCAGCAGCCCCCCTTGGGACAGTAACTATGGCTACACCTTC
cdr3_aa: CASSPPWDSNYGYTF

v_call: TRBV27
j_call: TRBJ2-7
cdr3_length: 16
clone_size: -
d_call: TRBD2
cdr3_nt: TGTGCCAGCAGGTCGACTAGCGGGAGGGCTCCCTACGAGCAGTACTTC
cdr3_aa: CASRSTSGRAPYEQYF

v_call: TRBV10-2
j_call: TRBJ1-5
cdr3_length: 15
clone_size: few
d_call: -
cdr3_nt: TGCGCCAGCCAGTTGGACACCGGGGGTTCAGGGCCCCAGCATTTT
cdr3_aa: CASQLDTGGSGPQHF

v_call: TRBV9
j_call: TRBJ1-1
cdr3_length: 13
clone_size: -
d_call: -
cdr3_nt: TGTGCCAGCAGCGTAATGGTGAACACTGAAGCTTTCTTT
cdr3_aa: CASSVMVNTEAFF

v_call: TRBV28
j_call: TRBJ1-1
cdr3_length: 13
clone_size: -
d_call: -
cdr3_nt: TGTGCCAGCAGAGGGGTCCCTGACACTGAAGCTTTCTTT
cdr3_aa: CASRGVPDTEAFF

v_call: TRBV5-4
j_call: TRBJ2-2
cdr3_length: 12
clone_size: -
d_call: -
cdr3_nt: TGTGCCAGCAGCTTGGAAGCCGGGGAGCTGTTTTTT
cdr3_aa: CASSLEAGELFF

v_call: TRBV27
j_call: TRBJ1-1
cdr3_length: 14
clone_size: once
d_call: -
cdr3_nt: TGTGCCAGCAGTCCCAGGGTGAGGAGCACTGAAGCTTTCTTT
cdr3_aa: CASSPRVRSTEAFF

v_call: TRBV18
j_call: TRBJ1-2
cdr3_length: 14
clone_size: -
d_call: TRBD1
cdr3_nt: TGTGCCAGCTCACCGGCAGGGGGGAACTATGGCTACACCTTC
cdr3_aa: CASSPAGGNYGYTF

v_call: TRBV27
j_call: TRBJ2-1
cdr3_length: 10
clone_size: -
d_call: -
cdr3_nt: TGTGCCAGCAGAGGCCCGGAGCAGTTCTTC
cdr3_aa: CASRGPEQFF

v_call: TRBV18
j_call: TRBJ2-1
cdr3_length: 13
clone_size: -
d_call: TRBD2
cdr3_nt: TGTGCCAGCTCACCAGGACTAGCAAATGAGCAGTTCTTC
cdr3_aa: CASSPGLANEQFF

v_call: TRBV6-1
j_call: TRBJ1-1
cdr3_length: 15
clone_size: -
d_call: -
cdr3_nt: TGTGCCAGCAGTTGGGATTCTACAGGGCACACTGAAGCTTTCTTT
cdr3_aa: CASSWDSTGHTEAFF

v_call: TRBV6-1
j_call: TRBJ1-4
cdr3_length: 17
clone_size: -
d_call: TRBD1
cdr3_nt: TGTGCCAGCAGTGAAGTGGTTTTGGGGGACAGGGGTGAAAAACTGTTTTTT
cdr3_aa: CASSEVVLGDRGEKLFF

v_call: TRBV28
j_call: TRBJ1-3
cdr3_length: 13
clone_size: -
d_call: -
cdr3_nt: TGTGCCAGCAGTTCGTTGGCGGCAAACACCATATATTTT
cdr3_aa: CASSSLAANTIYF

v_call: TRBV5-4
j_call: TRBJ2-5
cdr3_length: 14
clone_size: -
d_call: -
cdr3_nt: TGTGCCAGCAGACCGGACAGTAACCAAGAGACCCAGTACTTC
cdr3_aa: CASRPDSNQETQYF

v_call: TRBV7-1
j_call: TRBJ1-1
cdr3_length: 18
clone_size: -
d_call: TRBD1
cdr3_nt: TGTGCCAGCAGCCCACGGACAGGGGGCGTGGGGGTGGGCACTGAAGCTTTCTTT
cdr3_aa: CASSPRTGGVGVGTEAFF

v_call: TRBV7-7
j_call: TRBJ1-1
cdr3_length: 13
clone_size: -
d_call: -
cdr3_nt: TGTGCCAGCAGCTGGACCGAGAACACTGAAGCTTTCTTT
cdr3_aa: CASSWTENTEAFF

v_call: TRBV4-3
j_call: TRBJ1-2
cdr3_length: 14
clone_size: -
d_call: -
cdr3_nt: TGCGCCAGCAGCCCTGGTGGGGCTAACTATGGCTACACCTTC
cdr3_aa: CASSPGGANYGYTF

v_call: TRBV19
j_call: TRBJ2-2
cdr3_length: 16
clone_size: -
d_call: -
cdr3_nt: TGTGCCAGTAGTCCTACCGGGGGTAGGAACACCGGGGAGCTGTTTTTT
cdr3_aa: CASSPTGGRNTGELFF

v_call: TRBV6-1
j_call: TRBJ1-6
cdr3_length: 14
clone_size: -
d_call: -
cdr3_nt: TGTGCCAGCAGTGAGGGTCAGGGGACTTCACCCCTCCACTTT
cdr3_aa: CASSEGQGTSPLHF

v_call: TRBV7-2
j_call: TRBJ2-5
cdr3_length: 15
clone_size: -
d_call: -
cdr3_nt: TGTGCCAGCAGCTTATCCATTGCAGGGATGGTGACCCAGTACTTC
cdr3_aa: CASSLSIAGMVTQYF

v_call: TRBV2
j_call: TRBJ1-1
cdr3_length: 14
clone_size: few
d_call: -
cdr3_nt: TGTGCCAGCAGTGAAGTAAGGCTGGGAACTGAAGCTTTCTTT
cdr3_aa: CASSEVRLGTEAFF

v_call: TRBV6-1
j_call: TRBJ2-3
cdr3_length: 16
clone_size: -
d_call: -
cdr3_nt: TGTGCCAGCAGTGAATTCAGGACGGAGGCGGATGGTACGCAGTATTTT
cdr3_aa: CASSEFRTEADGTQYF

v_call: TRBV10-3
j_call: TRBJ1-2
cdr3_length: 16
clone_size: -
d_call: -
cdr3_nt: TGTGCCATCAGTGAGTCGCGTACGGGGGCGCGGAATGGCTACACCTTC
cdr3_aa: CAISESRTGARNGYTF

v_call: TRBV27
j_call: TRBJ2-1
cdr3_length: 15
clone_size: -
d_call: TRBD2
cdr3_nt: TGTGCCAGCAGTTTGAGAGTAGCGGGGTTCAATGAGCAGTTCTTC
cdr3_aa: CASSLRVAGFNEQFF

v_call: TRBV7-2
j_call: TRBJ1-2
cdr3_length: 16
clone_size: -
d_call: TRBD1
cdr3_nt: TGTGCCAGCAGCCCAGACAGGACAGGGGGCCCGTATGGCTACACCTTC
cdr3_aa: CASSPDRTGGPYGYTF

v_call: TRBV9
j_call: TRBJ2-1
cdr3_length: 15
clone_size: -
d_call: TRBD2
cdr3_nt: TGTGCCAGCAGCGTAAGACTAGCGGGGTACAATGAGCAGTTCTTC
cdr3_aa: CASSVRLAGYNEQFF

v_call: TRBV5-1
j_call: TRBJ2-1
cdr3_length: 15
clone_size: -
d_call: TRBD2
cdr3_nt: TGCGCCAGCAGCCCCGCGGGGGGCGGGTACAATGAGCAGTTCTTC
cdr3_aa: CASSPAGGGYNEQFF